This T cell receptor beta chain was observed in a study of PD-L1 blockade in urothelial cancer. What went into each PCR as a spike was synthetic TCR analog templates. TCRdb's table, derived via immunoSEQ multiplex PCR, lists solely in-frame clones and lacks some. The repertoire holds nearly 30,000 clones, with more than 70% as singletons. Patients presented with locally advanced or metastatic urothelial carcinoma. The V and J ends lost 4 bases and 1 base, in that order; junction bases with no gene match: 3. CDR3 length: 15 amino acids. CDR1 is LNHDA and CDR2 is SQIVND in the germline V gene (reference sequence).

The sequencing used PBMCs, collected around atezolizumab (anti-PD-L1) treatment. The V gene is TRBV19, the J gene TRBJ2-1, with 8 bases matching TRBD2. This TCR derives from a man aged 50 to 60 with urothelial cancer. The CDR3 region has the DNA TGTGCCAGTAGTAAGTTAGCGGGATCCTACAATGAGCAGTTCTTC. As protein: CASSKLAGSYNEQFF. Full variable domain (outside the CDR3, taken from reference TRBV19 and TRBJ2-1): DGGITQSPKYLFRKEGQNVTLSCEQNLNHDAMYWYRQDPGQGLRLIYYSQIVNDFQKGDIAEGYSVSREKKESFPLTVTSAQKNPTAFYLCASSKLAGSYNEQFFGPGTRLTVL.